The present entry profiles one T cell receptor (beta chain) with its context. After removal of 5 bases from V and 7 bases from J, the junction contained 12 bases not matched to a gene. CDR1 and CDR2 from the germline V gene are MNHEY and SMNVEV (reference sequence). The CDR3 has 15 residues. This sample was included in a study of blood T cell repertoires in COVID-19. Study-wide context: Researchers got acute and convalescent COVID-19 samples from the United States, Italy and Spain.

This table comes from immunoSEQ multiplex PCR, and its TCRdb copy is limited to in-frame clones, with some not included. There are tens of thousands of clones in the sample; 70% to 85% occur only once, and around 13% lies in the top ten. Sequencing input: peripheral blood. V and J are TRBV27 and TRBJ2-7, with 9 bases that match TRBD1. The receptor's source is a human donor in a cohort sampled during active COVID-19. The CDR3 sequence: CASSPHRDRVWEQYF. The CDR3 DNA sequence: TGTGCCAGCAGTCCTCACCGGGACAGGGTGTGGGAGCAGTACTTC.